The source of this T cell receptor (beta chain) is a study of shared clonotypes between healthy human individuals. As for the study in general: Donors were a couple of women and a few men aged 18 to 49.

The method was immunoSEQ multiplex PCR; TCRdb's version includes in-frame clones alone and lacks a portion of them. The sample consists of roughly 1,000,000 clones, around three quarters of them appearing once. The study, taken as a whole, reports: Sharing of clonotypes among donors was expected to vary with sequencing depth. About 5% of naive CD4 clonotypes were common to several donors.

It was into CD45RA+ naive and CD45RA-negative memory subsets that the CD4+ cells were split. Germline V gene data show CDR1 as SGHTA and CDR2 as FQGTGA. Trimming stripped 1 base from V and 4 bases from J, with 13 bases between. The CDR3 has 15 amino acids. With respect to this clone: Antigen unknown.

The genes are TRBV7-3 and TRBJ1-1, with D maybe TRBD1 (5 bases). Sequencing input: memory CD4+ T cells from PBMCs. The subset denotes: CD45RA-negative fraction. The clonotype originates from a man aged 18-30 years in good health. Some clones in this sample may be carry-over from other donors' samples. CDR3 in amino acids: CASSLMGGSPTEAFF. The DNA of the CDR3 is TGTGCCAGCAGCTTAATGGGGGGGAGTCCCACTGAAGCTTTCTTT.